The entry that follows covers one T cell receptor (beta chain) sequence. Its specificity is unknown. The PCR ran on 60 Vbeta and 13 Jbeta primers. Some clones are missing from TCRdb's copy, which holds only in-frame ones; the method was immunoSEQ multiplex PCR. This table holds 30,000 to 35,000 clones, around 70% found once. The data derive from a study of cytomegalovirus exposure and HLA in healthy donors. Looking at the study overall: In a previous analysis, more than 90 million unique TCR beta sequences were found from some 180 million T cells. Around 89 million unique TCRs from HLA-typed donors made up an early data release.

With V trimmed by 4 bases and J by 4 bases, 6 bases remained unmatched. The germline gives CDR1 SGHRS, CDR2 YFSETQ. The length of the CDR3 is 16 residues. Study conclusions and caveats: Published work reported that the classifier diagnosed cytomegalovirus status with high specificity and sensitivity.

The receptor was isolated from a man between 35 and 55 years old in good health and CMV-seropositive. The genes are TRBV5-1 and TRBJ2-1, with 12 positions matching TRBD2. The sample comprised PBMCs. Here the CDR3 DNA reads TGCGCCAGCAGCGGGACCGGGACTAGCGGGTACAATGAGCAGTTCTTC. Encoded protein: CASSGTGTSGYNEQFF.